These T cell receptor beta chains were read from a single sample in a study of radiation and T cells in renal cell carcinoma. Clones were read by immunoSEQ multiplex PCR, and TCRdb kept only the in-frame ones, dropping some. The repertoire holds 120,000 or so clones, with over 75% as singletons. Here the sequenced sample was blood, taken from a patient whose treatment included radiotherapy and nephrectomy. These receptors all stem from a man between 45 and 60 years old with renal cell carcinoma. Both conserved end residues are part of each CDR3. The order of the fields is D gene, V gene, clone size, J gene, CDR3 protein, CDR3 DNA. D genes are given only for firm matches. Part of the rows lack a size; the others show once, few, many or a class for expanded clones.

d_gene: NA
v_gene: TRBV6-1
abundance: NA
j_gene: TRBJ2-1
CDR3aa: CASILDGRSYNEQFF
CDR3nt: TGTGCCAGCATCCTGGACGGACGCTCCTACAATGAGCAGTTCTTC

d_gene: NA
v_gene: TRBV4-1
abundance: NA
j_gene: TRBJ2-1
CDR3aa: CASSPTTPNEQFF
CDR3nt: TGCGCCAGCAGCCCGACGACGCCCAATGAGCAGTTCTTC

d_gene: TRBD1
v_gene: TRBV7-9
abundance: NA
j_gene: TRBJ2-1
CDR3aa: CASSIQGAVYNEQFF
CDR3nt: TGTGCCAGCAGCATACAGGGGGCTGTGTACAATGAGCAGTTCTTC

d_gene: TRBD1
v_gene: TRBV5-4
abundance: NA
j_gene: TRBJ2-1
CDR3aa: CASSSFPGQTYNEQFF
CDR3nt: TGTGCCAGCAGCTCCTTTCCGGGACAGACATACAATGAGCAGTTCTTC

d_gene: NA
v_gene: TRBV6-6
abundance: NA
j_gene: TRBJ2-1
CDR3aa: CASSYPLGEQFF
CDR3nt: TGTGCCAGCAGTTACCCCCTCGGAGAGCAGTTCTTC

d_gene: TRBD1
v_gene: TRBV18
abundance: NA
j_gene: TRBJ1-1
CDR3aa: CASSPLTGLNTEAFF
CDR3nt: TGTGCCAGCTCGCCGCTGACAGGGTTGAACACTGAAGCTTTCTTT

d_gene: TRBD1
v_gene: TRBV6-5
abundance: NA
j_gene: TRBJ1-6
CDR3aa: CASTWTGGNSPLHF
CDR3nt: TGTGCCAGCACCTGGACAGGGGGGAATTCACCCCTCCACTTT

d_gene: TRBD1
v_gene: TRBV4-2
abundance: few
j_gene: TRBJ1-1
CDR3aa: CASSQDRSGQGTEAFF
CDR3nt: TGTGCCAGCAGCCAAGACAGGTCGGGACAGGGGACTGAAGCTTTCTTT

d_gene: NA
v_gene: TRBV6-5
abundance: once
j_gene: TRBJ1-5
CDR3aa: CASSMGPLDNQPQHF
CDR3nt: TGTGCCAGCAGCATGGGACCCCTGGACAATCAGCCCCAGCATTTT

d_gene: NA
v_gene: TRBV27
abundance: NA
j_gene: TRBJ1-1
CDR3aa: CASGQGLEAFF
CDR3nt: TGTGCCAGCGGGCAGGGACTTGAAGCTTTCTTT